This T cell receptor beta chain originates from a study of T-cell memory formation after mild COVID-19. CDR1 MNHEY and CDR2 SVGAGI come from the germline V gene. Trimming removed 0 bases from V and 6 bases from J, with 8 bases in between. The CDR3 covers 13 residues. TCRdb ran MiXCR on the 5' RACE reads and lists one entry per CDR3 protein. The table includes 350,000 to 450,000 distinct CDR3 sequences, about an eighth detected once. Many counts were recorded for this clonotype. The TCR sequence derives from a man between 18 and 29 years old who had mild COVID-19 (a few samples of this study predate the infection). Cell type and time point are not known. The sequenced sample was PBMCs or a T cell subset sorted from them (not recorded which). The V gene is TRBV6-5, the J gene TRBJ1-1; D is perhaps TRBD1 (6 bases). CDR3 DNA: TGTGCCAGCAGTTACTCGTCAGGGGCTGAAGCTTTCTTT. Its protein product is CASSYSSGAEAFF.